This record concerns one T cell receptor (beta chain) sequence. This clonotype was seen at least ten times. The antigen this receptor binds is unknown. Base qualities are not provided; no much larger clone lies one nucleotide away. From the cysteine through the phenylalanine, the CDR3 covers 12 amino acids. Solely the CDR3 DNA is kept, with 36 bases framed from the first base. CDR1 and CDR2, per the germline V gene (reference sequence), are SEHNR and FQNEAQ. Between the V and J ends, shortened by 6 bases and 4 bases respectively, the junction contains 9 bases. The sample belongs to a study of T cells in Graves' hyperthyroidism and ophthalmopathy (dated by TCRdb to the late 2010s). About the study as a whole: Peripheral blood samples were taken at initial diagnosis, before any treatment was given. TCR V-J signatures able to tell the groups apart were searched for in a discovery cohort of 95 or so patients, of whom fewer than 45 had Graves' ophthalmopathy and 55 to 60 had stable Graves' hyperthyroidism. After blood sampling, hyperthyroidism patients were treated with methimazole at a starting dose of 30 mg daily, and ophthalmopathy patients were treated with high-dose intravenous methylprednisolone. The paper describes TCR Vbeta CDR3 sequencing of 130 to 150 peripheral blood samples, made up of under 50 ophthalmopathy patients, around 78 hyperthyroidism patients and 17 progressor patients. The study also compared thyroid tissue and blood T-cell repertoires from a handful of Graves' hyperthyroidism patients. For training and testing, the 110 or so patients in the discovery cohort were randomly divided in a 7:3 ratio. Prospective prediction of ophthalmopathy was tested in an independent validation cohort of about 19 hyperthyroidism patients and 17 patients who later progressed to ophthalmopathy. The investigation overall reported the following: A model built on a 13 V-J signature distinguished ophthalmopathy from stable hyperthyroidism, reaching about 88% sensitivity and around 81% specificity in cross-validation and 80%/75% in testing. During validation, the model predicted progression to ophthalmopathy a median of about 6.3 months ahead of onset, with almost 71% sensitivity and around 72% specificity. Most expanded thyroid clonotypes (frequency above 0.001) were also found in blood, which suggests that blood repertoires may mirror thyroid immune responses. Sample size was not statistically predetermined, and investigators were not blinded to group allocation.

Stable Graves' hyperthyroidism was defined as no progression to ophthalmopathy during 18 months of follow-up. The hyperthyroidism patients were between 18 and 65 years old and newly diagnosed, with a disease duration of less than 2 months. Any patient with an uncontrolled infection, another autoimmune disease, pregnancy or lactation was excluded. Diagnoses relied on clinical symptoms, serum thyroxine and TRAb, thyroid ultrasound and orbital computed tomography. PBMCs were separated from roughly 9.3 ml of fresh peripheral blood using Ficoll-Paque density gradient centrifugation. Total RNA was extracted with Trizol reagent, and quality was checked on an Agilent 2100 Bioanalyzer. The TCR beta CDR3 regions were amplified from RNA transcripts. The first round of RT-PCR for the TCR CDR3 was performed with the HTBI primer set and the Qiagen OneStep RT-PCR kit. Libraries were constructed in a second round of multiplex PCR, after which size selection and purification were performed. Libraries were sequenced paired-end with 100 bp reads on an Illumina HiSeq2000. The original pipeline was this. SOAPnuke was used to process the raw data, throwing out any read that contained adapters or uncalled bases, had a mean Phred below 15, or lacked an exact constant-primer or identifier match. High-quality paired reads were merged using COPE v1.2.5, and each unique nucleotide sequence was defined as a clonotype. MiTCR v1.1 was used to align the clonotypes against IMGT TRBV, TRBD and TRBJ reference segments. The analysis was restricted to V-J combinations with a frequency above 0.0001, which together covered about 99% of the repertoires. A TCS score was defined as the ratio of F50 (clonal expansion) to E x V (chaos), with BLOSUM62-based TCRdist applied between CDR3 peptides within each V-J. Welch's t-statistics and random forest reduced around 550 V-J features to 13, which were used in a naive Bayes classifier (R e1071). The Morisita-Horn index was used to measure how similar the thyroid and blood repertoires were. TCRdb itself trimmed the public reads at Q25 with fastp, ran MiXCR and retained productive beta chains. Each entry is one CDR3 protein sequence, shown with its most common DNA and genes. The V and J calls were determined by TCRdb, not by the authors. This sample holds 700,000 to 950,000 distinct CDR3 sequences; roughly a third were observed only once. In total, the top ten clones hold 31% of the sample.

Material: blood. The chain couples TRBV7-9 to TRBJ1-1; a tentative D call is TRBD1 (6 bases match). The clonotype comes from a middle-aged woman with Graves' hyperthyroidism. The DNA reads TGTGCCAGCAGGAAGGGGGTCACTGAAGCTTTCTTT. Translated, this gives CASRKGVTEAFF.